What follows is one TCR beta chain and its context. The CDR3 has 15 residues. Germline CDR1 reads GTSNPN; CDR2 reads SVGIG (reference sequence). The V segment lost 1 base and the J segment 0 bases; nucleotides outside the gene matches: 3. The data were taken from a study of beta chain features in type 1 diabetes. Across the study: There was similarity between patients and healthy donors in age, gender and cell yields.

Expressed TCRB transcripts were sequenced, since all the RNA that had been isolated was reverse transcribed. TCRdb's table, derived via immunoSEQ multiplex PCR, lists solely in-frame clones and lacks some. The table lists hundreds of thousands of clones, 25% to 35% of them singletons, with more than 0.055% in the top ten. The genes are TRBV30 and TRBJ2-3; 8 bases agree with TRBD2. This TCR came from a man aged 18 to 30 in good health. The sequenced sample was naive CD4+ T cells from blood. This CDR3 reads CAWSGIAGSTDTQYF. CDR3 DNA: TGTGCCTGGAGTGGAATAGCGGGAAGCACAGATACGCAGTATTTT.